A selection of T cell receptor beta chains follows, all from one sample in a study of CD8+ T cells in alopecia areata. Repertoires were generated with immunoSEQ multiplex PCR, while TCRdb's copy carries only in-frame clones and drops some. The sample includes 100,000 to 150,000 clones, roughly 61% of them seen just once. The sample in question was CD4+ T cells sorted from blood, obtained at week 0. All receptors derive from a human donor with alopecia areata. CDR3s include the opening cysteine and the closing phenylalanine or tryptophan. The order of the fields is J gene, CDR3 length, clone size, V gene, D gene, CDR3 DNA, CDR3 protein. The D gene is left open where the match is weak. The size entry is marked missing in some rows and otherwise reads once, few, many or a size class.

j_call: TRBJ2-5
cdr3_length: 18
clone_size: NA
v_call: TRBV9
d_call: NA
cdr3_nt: TGTGCCAGCAGCGTAGCTACAAGTCGAGTGGGGGGCCGAGAGACCCAGTACTTC
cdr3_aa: CASSVATSRVGGRETQYF

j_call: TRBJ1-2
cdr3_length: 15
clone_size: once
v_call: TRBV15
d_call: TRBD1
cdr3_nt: TGTGCCACCAGCCTTCAAGCTAGGACAGGGGGTGGCTACACCTTC
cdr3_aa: CATSLQARTGGGYTF

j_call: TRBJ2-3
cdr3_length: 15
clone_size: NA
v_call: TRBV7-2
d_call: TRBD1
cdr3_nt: TGTGCCAGCAGGGAACAGGGGTATCGAACAGATACGCAGTATTTT
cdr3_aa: CASREQGYRTDTQYF

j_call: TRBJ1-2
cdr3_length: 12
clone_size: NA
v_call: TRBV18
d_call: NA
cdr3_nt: TGTGCCAGCTCCTCACGGGGGCTTGGCTACACCTTC
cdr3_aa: CASSSRGLGYTF

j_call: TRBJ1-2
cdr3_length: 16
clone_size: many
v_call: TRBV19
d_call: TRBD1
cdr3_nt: TGTGCCAGTAGTCCGCCGGGACAGACCAGGGTTGGTGGCTACACCTTC
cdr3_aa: CASSPPGQTRVGGYTF

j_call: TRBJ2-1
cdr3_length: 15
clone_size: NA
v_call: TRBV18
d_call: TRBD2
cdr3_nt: TGTGCCAGCTCACCGGGACTAGCGGAATACAATGAGCAGTTCTTC
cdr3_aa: CASSPGLAEYNEQFF

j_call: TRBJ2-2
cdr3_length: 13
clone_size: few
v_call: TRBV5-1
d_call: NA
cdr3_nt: TGCGCCAGCAGCTTGGCGGACACCGGGGAGCTGTTTTTT
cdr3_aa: CASSLADTGELFF

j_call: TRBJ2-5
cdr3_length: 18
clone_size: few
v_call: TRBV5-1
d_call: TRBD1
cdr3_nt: TGCGCCAGCAGTTCCGGGACAGGGGGCATAGGGTACCAAGAGACCCAGTACTTC
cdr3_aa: CASSSGTGGIGYQETQYF

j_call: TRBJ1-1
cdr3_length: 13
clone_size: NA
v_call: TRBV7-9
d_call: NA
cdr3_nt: TGTGCCAGCAGCTTAGCAGAGAACACTGAAGCTTTCTTT
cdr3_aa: CASSLAENTEAFF

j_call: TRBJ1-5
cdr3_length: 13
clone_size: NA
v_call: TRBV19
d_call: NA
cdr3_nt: TGTGCCAGTAGTAGTACAGGCCCTCGGCCCCAGCATTTT
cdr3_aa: CASSSTGPRPQHF

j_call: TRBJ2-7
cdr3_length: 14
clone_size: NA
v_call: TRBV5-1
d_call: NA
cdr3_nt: TGCGCCAGCAGCTTGGGGGACAAGTCCTACGAGCAGTACTTC
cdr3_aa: CASSLGDKSYEQYF

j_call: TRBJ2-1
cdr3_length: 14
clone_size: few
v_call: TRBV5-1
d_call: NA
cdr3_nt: TGCGCCAGCAGCGTCACTAGTAACCCAAATGAGCAGTTCTTC
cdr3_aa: CASSVTSNPNEQFF

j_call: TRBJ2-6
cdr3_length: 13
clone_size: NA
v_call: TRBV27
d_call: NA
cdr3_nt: TGTGCCAGCAGTTTGGCTGGGGCCAACGTCCTGACTTTC
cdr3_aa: CASSLAGANVLTF

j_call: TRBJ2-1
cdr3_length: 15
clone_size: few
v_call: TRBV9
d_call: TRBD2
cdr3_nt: TGTGCCAGCAACAACAAGGCGGGGGGGCCGAATGAGCAGTTCTTC
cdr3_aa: CASNNKAGGPNEQFF

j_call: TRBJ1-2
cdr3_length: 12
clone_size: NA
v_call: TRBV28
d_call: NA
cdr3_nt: TGTGCCAGCATTAATAGTAACTATGGCTACACCTTC
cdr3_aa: CASINSNYGYTF

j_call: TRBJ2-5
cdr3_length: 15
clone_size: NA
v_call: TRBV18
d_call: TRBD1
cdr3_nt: TGTGCCAGCTCCTCTGGACAGGGATGGAGCGAGACCCAGTACTTC
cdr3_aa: CASSSGQGWSETQYF

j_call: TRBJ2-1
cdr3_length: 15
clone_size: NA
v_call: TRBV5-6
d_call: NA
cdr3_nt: TGTGCCAGCAGCTCCAGAAGGATCCCCTACAATGAGCAGTTCTTC
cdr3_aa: CASSSRRIPYNEQFF

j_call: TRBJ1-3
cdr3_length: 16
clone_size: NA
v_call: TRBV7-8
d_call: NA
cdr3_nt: TGTGCCAGCAGCTTAGTAACCGAGAGCACTGGAAACACCATATATTTT
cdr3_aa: CASSLVTESTGNTIYF

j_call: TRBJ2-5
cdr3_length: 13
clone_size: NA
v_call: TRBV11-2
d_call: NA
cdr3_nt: TGTGCCAGCAGCTTGGACTCCCAAGAGACCCAGTACTTC
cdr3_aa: CASSLDSQETQYF

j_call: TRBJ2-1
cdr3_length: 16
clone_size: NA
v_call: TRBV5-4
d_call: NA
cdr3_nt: TGTGCCAGCAGCTTGGAAAAGCGGGCTGAGGGGAAGGAGCAGTTCTTC
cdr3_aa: CASSLEKRAEGKEQFF

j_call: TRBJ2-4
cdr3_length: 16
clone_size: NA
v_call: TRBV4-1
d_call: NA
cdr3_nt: TGCGCCAGCAGCCAAGCGACCTCGGGGTCCAAAAACATTCAGTACTTC
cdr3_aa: CASSQATSGSKNIQYF

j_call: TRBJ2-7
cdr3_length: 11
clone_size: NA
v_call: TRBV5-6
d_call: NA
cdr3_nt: TGTGCCAGCAGCTTGGACCACGAGCAGTACTTC
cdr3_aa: CASSLDHEQYF

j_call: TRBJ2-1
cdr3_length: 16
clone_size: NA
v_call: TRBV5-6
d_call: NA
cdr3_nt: TGTGCCAGCAGCTCAGATCTCCAGGGAGGCTACAATGAGCAGTTCTTC
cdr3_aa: CASSSDLQGGYNEQFF

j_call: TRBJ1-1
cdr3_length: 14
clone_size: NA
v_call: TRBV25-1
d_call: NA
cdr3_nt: TGTGCCAGCAGTGAAACAGGGCCGGGGACTGAAGCTTTCTTT
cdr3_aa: CASSETGPGTEAFF

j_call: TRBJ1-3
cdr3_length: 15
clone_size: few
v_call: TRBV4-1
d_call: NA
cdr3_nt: TGCGCCAGCAGCCAATGGGGGTCAGCCGGGAACACCATATATTTT
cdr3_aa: CASSQWGSAGNTIYF

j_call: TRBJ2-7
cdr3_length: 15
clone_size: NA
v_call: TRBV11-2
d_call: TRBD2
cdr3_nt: TGTGCCAGCAGCTTAGAAGCGGGAGTATTATACGAGCAGTACTTC
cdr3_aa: CASSLEAGVLYEQYF

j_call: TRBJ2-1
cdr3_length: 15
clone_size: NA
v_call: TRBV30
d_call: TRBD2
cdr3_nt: TGTGCCTGGAGTCTGGGACTAGCGGGAGCCAATGAGCAGTTCTTC
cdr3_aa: CAWSLGLAGANEQFF

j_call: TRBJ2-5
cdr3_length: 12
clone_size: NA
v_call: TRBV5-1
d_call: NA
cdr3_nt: TGCGCCAGCAGCCCCCTGGGGGAGACCCAGTACTTC
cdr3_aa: CASSPLGETQYF

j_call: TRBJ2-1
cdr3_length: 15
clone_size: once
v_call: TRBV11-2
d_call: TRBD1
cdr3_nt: TGTGCCAGCAGCCTATTCGGGGACAGCTCTAATGAGCAGTTCTTC
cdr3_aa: CASSLFGDSSNEQFF

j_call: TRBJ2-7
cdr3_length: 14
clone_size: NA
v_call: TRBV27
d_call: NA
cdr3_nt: TGTGCCAGCAGTTTGGTCCGCACGGTATACGAGCAGTACTTC
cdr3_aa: CASSLVRTVYEQYF

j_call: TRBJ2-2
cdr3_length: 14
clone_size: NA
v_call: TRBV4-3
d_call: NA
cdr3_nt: TGCGCCAGCAGCCAAGAATGGGAGGCCGGGGAGCTGTTTTTT
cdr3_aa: CASSQEWEAGELFF

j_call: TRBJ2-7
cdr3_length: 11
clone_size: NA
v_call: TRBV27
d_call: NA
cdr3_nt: TGTGCCAGCAGAAAGGAATACGAGCAGTACTTC
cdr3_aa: CASRKEYEQYF

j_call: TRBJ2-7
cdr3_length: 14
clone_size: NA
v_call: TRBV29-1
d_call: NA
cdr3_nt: TGCAGCGTTGAGGAGGGGGCGGAGTCCTCCGAGCAGTACTTC
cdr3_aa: CSVEEGAESSEQYF

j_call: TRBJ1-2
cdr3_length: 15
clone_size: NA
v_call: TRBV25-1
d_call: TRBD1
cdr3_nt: TGTGCCAGCAGTGATTTCACCGACAGGGGCTATGGCTACACCTTC
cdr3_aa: CASSDFTDRGYGYTF

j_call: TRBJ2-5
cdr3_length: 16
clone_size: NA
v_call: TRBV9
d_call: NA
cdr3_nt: TGTGCCAGCAGCGTCGCAGGGGGGACGACACAAGAGACCCAGTACTTC
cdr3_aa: CASSVAGGTTQETQYF

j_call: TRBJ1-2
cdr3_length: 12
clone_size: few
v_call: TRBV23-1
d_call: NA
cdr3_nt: TGCGCCAGCAGTCATTCAGGGTGGCCCTACACCTTC
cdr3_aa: CASSHSGWPYTF

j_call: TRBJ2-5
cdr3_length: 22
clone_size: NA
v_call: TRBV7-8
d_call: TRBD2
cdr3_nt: TGTGCCAGCAGCTTAAGACCGGCGGGACTAGCGGGAGGGGGTGGCCACCAAGAGACCCAGTACTTC
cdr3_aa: CASSLRPAGLAGGGGHQETQYF

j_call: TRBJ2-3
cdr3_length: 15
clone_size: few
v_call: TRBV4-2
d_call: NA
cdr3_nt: TGTGCCAGCAGCCAAGCCGTGGGGGCGGCAGATACGCAGTATTTT
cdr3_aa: CASSQAVGAADTQYF

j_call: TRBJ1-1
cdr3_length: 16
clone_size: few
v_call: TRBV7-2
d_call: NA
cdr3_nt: TGTGCCAGCAGCACTACCGGGGGGCTGAAGAACACTGAAGCTTTCTTT
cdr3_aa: CASSTTGGLKNTEAFF

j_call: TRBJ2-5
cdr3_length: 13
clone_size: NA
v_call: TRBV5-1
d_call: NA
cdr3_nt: TGCGCCAGCAGCTTGGGTTACCAAGAGACCCAGTACTTC
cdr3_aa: CASSLGYQETQYF

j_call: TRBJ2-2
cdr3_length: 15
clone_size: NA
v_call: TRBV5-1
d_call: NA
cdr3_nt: TGCGCCAGCAGTCAGGGTGGTCATCTCACCGGGGAGCTGTTTTTT
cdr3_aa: CASSQGGHLTGELFF

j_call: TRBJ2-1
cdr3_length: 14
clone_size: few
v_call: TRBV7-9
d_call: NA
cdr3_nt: TGTGCCAGCAGCTTCAAGGGGGGGGTCAATGAGCAGTTCTTC
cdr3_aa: CASSFKGGVNEQFF

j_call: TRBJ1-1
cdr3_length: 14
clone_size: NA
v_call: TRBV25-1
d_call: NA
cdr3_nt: TGTGCCAGCAGTCTGGGGGAGTTTAACACTGAAGCTTTCTTT
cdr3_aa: CASSLGEFNTEAFF

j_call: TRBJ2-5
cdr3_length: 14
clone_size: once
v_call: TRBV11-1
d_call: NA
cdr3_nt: TGTGCCAGCAGCCGCCCGGAGGGGTCGGAGACCCAGTACTTC
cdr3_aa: CASSRPEGSETQYF

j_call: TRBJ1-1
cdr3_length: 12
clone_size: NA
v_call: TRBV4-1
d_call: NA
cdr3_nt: TGCGCCAGCAGCCAGAATGAGGCTGAAGCTTTCTTT
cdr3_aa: CASSQNEAEAFF

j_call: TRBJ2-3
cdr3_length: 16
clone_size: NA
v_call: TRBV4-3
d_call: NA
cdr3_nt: TGCGCCAGCAGCCAAGGTTCCAGGGGGGGTCCAGATACGCAGTATTTT
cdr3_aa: CASSQGSRGGPDTQYF

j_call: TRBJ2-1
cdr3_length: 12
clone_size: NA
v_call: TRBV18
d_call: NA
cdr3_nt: TGTGCCAGCTCACCACCGCAGTTCTTGAAGTTCTTC
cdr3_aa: CASSPPQFLKFF

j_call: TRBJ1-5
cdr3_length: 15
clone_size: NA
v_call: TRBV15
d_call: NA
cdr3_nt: TGTGCCACCAGCAGAGGGGGGGTACTAAATCAGCCCCAGCATTTT
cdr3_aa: CATSRGGVLNQPQHF

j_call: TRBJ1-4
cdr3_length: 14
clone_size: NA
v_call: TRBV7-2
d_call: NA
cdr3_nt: TGTGCCAGCAGCCCCGGGTCAGTTGAGGAAAAACTGTTTTTT
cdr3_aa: CASSPGSVEEKLFF

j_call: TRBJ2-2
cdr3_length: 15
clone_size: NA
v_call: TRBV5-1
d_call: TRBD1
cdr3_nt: TGCGCCAGCAGCCCGGGACAGGGGCCCACCGGGGAGCTGTTTTTT
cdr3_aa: CASSPGQGPTGELFF